These 2 T cell receptor beta chains were all obtained from the same sample, sequenced in a study of shared T cell receptors in the human thymus. The data were produced by immunoSEQ multiplex PCR, yet TCRdb's version contains in-frame clones alone and is incomplete. Seen here are 650,000 to 950,000 clones, 70% to 90% observed once, and the top ten hold over 0.008%. This sample also appeared in a second study, on human thymus T cells.

Specimen: thymocytes. These TCRs come from a girl under three years old with a congenital heart defect.

The chain employs TRBV4-1 and TRBJ1-5; 9 positions agree with TRBD1. The CDR3 is made up of 18 amino acids. V lost 0 bases, J lost 3 bases, and 9 bases stayed unmatched. Germline V gene sequence: CDR1 MGHRA, CDR2 YSYEKL. CDR3 residues: CASSQDRDRVRYNQPQHF. CDR3 coding DNA: TGCGCCAGCAGCCAAGATCGGGACAGGGTTCGATACAATCAGCCCCAGCATTTT.

This clone was seen a single time. The V gene is TRBV7-9, the J gene TRBJ2-4; D is perhaps TRBD1 (6 bases). V gave up 3 bases and J gave up 7 bases, with 13 bases separating them. The CDR3 has 14 residues. Germline CDR1 reads SEHNR; CDR2 reads FQNEAQ (reference sequence). This CDR3 reads CASSLQQGTNIQYF. The CDR3, as DNA: TGTGCCAGCAGCTTGCAACAGGGTACGAACATTCAGTACTTC.